The text below deals with one TCR beta chain. The target antigen is unknown. The sample comes from a study of PD-1 blockade in classical Hodgkin lymphoma. Assay: immunoSEQ multiplex PCR; the TCRdb copy retains only in-frame clones and omits some. The sample lists 45,000 to 60,000 clones, around 85% occurring once. After autologous stem cell transplantation all patients relapsed, and prior brentuximab vedotin exposure differed between cohorts. Study-level points and caveats: TCR diversity rose significantly by C4D1 in CD4+ but not CD8+ cells.

This CDR3 contains 15 residues. Germline loops: CDR1 ENHRY, CDR2 SYGVKD. V shed 2 bases, J shed 5 bases, and the junction held 2 bases outside the gene matches. V is TRBV10-3 and J is TRBJ2-2, with 10 bases that match TRBD2. This TCR was sampled from a human donor with classical Hodgkin lymphoma. The specimen was peripheral blood mononuclear cells (PBMCs), collected at baseline. CDR3 nucleotide sequence: TGTGCCATCAGTGAGAGAGCGGGGGGGACCGGGGAGCTGTTTTTT. It encodes CAISERAGGTGELFF.